These 5 T cell receptor beta chains came from one sample sequenced in a study of shared clonotypes between healthy human individuals. TCRdb keeps only in-frame clones here, not all; method: immunoSEQ multiplex PCR. The data show roughly 1,500,000 clones, with 98% seen just once and 0.4% to 0.45% held by the top ten. Sequenced material: naive CD4+ T cells sorted from blood. Regarding subset: CD45RA+ positively selected. The receptors here all came from a man aged 30 to 45 in good health.

This chain joins TRBV6-6 and TRBJ2-7; no clear D gene. Trimming took off 2 bases at V and 5 bases at J, with 13 bases between the two ends. The V gene's germline CDR1 is MNHNY and CDR2 SVGAGI (reference sequence). The CDR3 sequence is 14 residues long. CDR3 residues: CASSYLRASDEQYF. DNA for the CDR3: TGTGCCAGCAGTTACCTCCGGGCCAGCGACGAGCAGTACTTC.

The CDR3 loop reads CASSPGGGRVTGELFF. The CDR3 nucleotides are TGTGCCAGCAGCCCGGGCGGCGGGCGGGTCACCGGGGAGCTGTTTTTT. V usage is TRBV9 and J usage is TRBJ2-2, with a weak D call TRBD2 (5 bases). This CDR3 spans 16 amino acids. The germline V and J ends were trimmed by 4 bases and 4 bases, with 17 bases remaining between them. Germline loops: CDR1 SGDLS, CDR2 YYNGEE.

V usage is TRBV19 and J usage is TRBJ2-6; tentatively, D is TRBD2 (6 bases). Germline V gene lookup returns CDR1 LNHDA and CDR2 SQIVND (reference sequence). Trimming shortened V by 3 bases and J by 4 bases, and 19 bases separated the two germline ends. The CDR3 totals 18 residues. The CDR3 loop is CASSMAGRGIAGANVLTF. The DNA for the CDR3 is TGTGCCAGTAGTATGGCGGGGAGAGGAATAGCCGGGGCCAACGTCCTGACTTTC.

The V gene is TRBV11-3, the J gene TRBJ2-7, with 7 bases matching TRBD2. Per germline, CDR1 SGHNT and CDR2 YENEEA. The ends lost 5 bases at V and 2 bases at J; junction bases unmatched: 9. The CDR3 covers 15 residues. The DNA of the CDR3 is TGTGCCAGCAGCCCGGGCCTAGCGGATACCTACGAGCAGTACTTC. Its translation: CASSPGLADTYEQYF.

This clone was counted once. This chain joins TRBV27 and TRBJ1-1; 9 nucleotides align to TRBD1. Germline V lookup: CDR1 MNHEY, CDR2 SMNVEV (reference sequence). J lost 0 bases, V lost 4 bases, and 6 bases had no gene match. This CDR3 is 16 amino acids long. The CDR3 spells CASSSPGQGMNTEAFF. CDR3 DNA sequence: TGTGCCAGCAGTTCTCCGGGACAGGGAATGAACACTGAAGCTTTCTTT.